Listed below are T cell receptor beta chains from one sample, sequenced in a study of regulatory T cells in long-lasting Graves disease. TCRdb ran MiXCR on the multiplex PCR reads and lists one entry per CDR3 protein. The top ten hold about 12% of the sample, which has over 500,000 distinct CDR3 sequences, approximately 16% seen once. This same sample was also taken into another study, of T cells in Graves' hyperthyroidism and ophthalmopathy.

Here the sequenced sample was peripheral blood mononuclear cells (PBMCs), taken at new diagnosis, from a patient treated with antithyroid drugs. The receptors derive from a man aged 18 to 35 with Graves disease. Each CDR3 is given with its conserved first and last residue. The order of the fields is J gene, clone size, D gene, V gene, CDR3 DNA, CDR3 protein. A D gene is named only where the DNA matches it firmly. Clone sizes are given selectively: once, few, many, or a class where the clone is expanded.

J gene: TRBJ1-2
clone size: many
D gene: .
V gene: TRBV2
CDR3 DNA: TGTGCCAGCGGACGGACAACCGACTATGGCTACACCTTC
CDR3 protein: CASGRTTDYGYTF

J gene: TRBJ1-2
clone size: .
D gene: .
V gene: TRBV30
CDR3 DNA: TGTGCCTGGAGCTTTTATGTACCCCGGGACTATGGCTACACCTTC
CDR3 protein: CAWSFYVPRDYGYTF

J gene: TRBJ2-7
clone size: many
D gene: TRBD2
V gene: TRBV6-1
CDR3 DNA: TGTGCCAGCAGTCCCACTAGCGGGAGGGCCCACGAGCAGTACTTC
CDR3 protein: CASSPTSGRAHEQYF

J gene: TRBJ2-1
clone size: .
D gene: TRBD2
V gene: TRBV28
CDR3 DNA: TGTGCCAGCAGTTTATTGCTAGCGGGAGTCCTTCGGAGCTCCTACAATGAGCAGTTCTTC
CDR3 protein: CASSLLLAGVLRSSYNEQFF

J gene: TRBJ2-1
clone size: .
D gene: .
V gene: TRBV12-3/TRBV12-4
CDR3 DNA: TGTGCCAGCAGCCGAGGGACTTCCTACAATGAGCAGTTCTTC
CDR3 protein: CASSRGTSYNEQFF

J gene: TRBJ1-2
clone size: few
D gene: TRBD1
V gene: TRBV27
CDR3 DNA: TGTGCCAGCAGTTTAGTGGGAGGACAGGGCTCTAATGGCTACACCTTC
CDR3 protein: CASSLVGGQGSNGYTF

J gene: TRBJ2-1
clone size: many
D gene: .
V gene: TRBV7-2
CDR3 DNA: TGTGCCAGCAGCCTAATGACAGCGGACCACTACAATGAGCAGTTCTTC
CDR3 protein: CASSLMTADHYNEQFF

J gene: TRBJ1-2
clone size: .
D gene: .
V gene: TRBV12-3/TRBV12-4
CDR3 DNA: TGTGCCAGCAGTTTAGATACGGGATCTTCCGGCTACACCTTC
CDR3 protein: CASSLDTGSSGYTF

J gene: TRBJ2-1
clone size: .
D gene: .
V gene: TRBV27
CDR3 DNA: TGTGCCAGCAGTTCCCCCTTAGACCAAGAGGTGGGCAATGAGCAGTTCTTC
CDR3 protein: CASSSPLDQEVGNEQFF

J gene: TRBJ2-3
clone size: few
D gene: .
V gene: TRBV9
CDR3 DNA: TGTGCCAGCAGCGTAGGAGGAAGATACACAGATACGCAGTATTTT
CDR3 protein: CASSVGGRYTDTQYF

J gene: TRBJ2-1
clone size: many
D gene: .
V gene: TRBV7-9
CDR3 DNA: TGTGCCAGCAGCGCACTCAGGGCCACGAGCTCCTACAATGAGCAGTTCTTC
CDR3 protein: CASSALRATSSYNEQFF

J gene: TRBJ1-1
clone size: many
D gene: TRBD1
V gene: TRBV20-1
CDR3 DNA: TGCAGTGCTACGGAGGGGGCCAACACTGAAGCTTTCTTT
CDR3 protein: CSATEGANTEAFF

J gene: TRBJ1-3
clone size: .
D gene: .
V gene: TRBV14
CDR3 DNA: TGTGCCAGCAGCCAGGCCTACTCTGGAAACACCATATATTTT
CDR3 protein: CASSQAYSGNTIYF

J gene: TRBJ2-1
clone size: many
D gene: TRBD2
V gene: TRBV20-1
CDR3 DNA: TGCAGTGCTAGTAGTGGGCTAGCGGGCAATGAGCAGTTCTTC
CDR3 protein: CSASSGLAGNEQFF

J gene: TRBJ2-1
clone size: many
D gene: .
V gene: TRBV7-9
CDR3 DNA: TGTGCCAGCAGCTTAACCAGGGGTTCGGACAATGAGCAGTTCTTC
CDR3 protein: CASSLTRGSDNEQFF

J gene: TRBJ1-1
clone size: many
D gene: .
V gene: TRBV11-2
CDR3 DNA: TGTGCCAGCAGCTTACGAGGGGCAAGCACTGAAGCTTTCTTT
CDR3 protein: CASSLRGASTEAFF

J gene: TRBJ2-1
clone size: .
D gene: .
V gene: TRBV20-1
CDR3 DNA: TGCAGTGCTAGAGTTCGAGGGATGAGCTCCTACAATGAGCAGTTCTTC
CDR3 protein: CSARVRGMSSYNEQFF

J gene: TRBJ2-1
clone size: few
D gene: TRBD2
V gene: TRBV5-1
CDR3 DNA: TGCGCCAGCAGCTTGAGTTTACTAGCGGGAGCAAATGAGCAGTTCTTC
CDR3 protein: CASSLSLLAGANEQFF

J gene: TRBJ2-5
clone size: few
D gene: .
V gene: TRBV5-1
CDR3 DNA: TGCGCCAGCAGCCTCTTACCAGGGCCCCAAGAGACCCAGTACTTC
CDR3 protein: CASSLLPGPQETQYF

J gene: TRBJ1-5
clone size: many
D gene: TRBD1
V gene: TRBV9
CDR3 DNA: TGTGCCAGCAGCCCCTCGGGGCAGGGGGTCAATCAGCCCCAGCATTTT
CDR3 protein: CASSPSGQGVNQPQHF

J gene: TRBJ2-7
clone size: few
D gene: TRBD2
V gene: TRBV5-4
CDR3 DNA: TGTGCCAGCAGCTTGGCCATTCGGGTGGGCGGGAGTCTACCGGACGAGCAGTACTTC
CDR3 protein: CASSLAIRVGGSLPDEQYF

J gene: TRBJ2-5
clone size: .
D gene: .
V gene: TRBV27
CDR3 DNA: TGTGCCAGCAGTTTATCGGGTAGGGGGGAAGAGACCCAGTACTTC
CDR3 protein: CASSLSGRGEETQYF

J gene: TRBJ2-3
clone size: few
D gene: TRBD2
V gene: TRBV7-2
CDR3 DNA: TGTGCCAGCAGCTTAGGCCGGCTAGCGGGACTCACAGATACGCAGTATTTT
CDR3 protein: CASSLGRLAGLTDTQYF

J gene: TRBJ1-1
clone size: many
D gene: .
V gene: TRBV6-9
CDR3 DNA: TGTGCCAGCAGTTACGTCGGGGTATGGAACACTGAAGCTTTCTTT
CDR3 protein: CASSYVGVWNTEAFF

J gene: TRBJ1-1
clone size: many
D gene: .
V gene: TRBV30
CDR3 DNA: TGTGCCTGGATCCTAGGATTGGAAGCTTTCTTT
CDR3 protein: CAWILGLEAFF

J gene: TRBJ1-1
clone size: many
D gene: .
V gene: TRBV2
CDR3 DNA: TGTGCCAGCGGGGAGAACACTGAAGCTTTCTTT
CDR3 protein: CASGENTEAFF

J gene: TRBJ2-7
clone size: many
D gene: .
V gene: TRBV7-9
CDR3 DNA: TGTGCCAGCAGCGGGGACGGAGGTCCAACCTACGAGCAGTACTTC
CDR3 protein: CASSGDGGPTYEQYF

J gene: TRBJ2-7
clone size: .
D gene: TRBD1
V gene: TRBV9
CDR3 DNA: TGTGCCAGCAGCGTATCCCCGGGACAGCGCTACGAGCAGTACTTC
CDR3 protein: CASSVSPGQRYEQYF

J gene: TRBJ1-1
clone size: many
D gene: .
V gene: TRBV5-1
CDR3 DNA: TGCGCCAGCAGCTTGGTCCCAGGAACAGAATCTGAAGCTTTCTTT
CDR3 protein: CASSLVPGTESEAFF

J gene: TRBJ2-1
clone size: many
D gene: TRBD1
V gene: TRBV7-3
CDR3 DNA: TGTGCCAGCAGCTCGACAGGGAACTCCTACAATGAGCAGTTCTTC
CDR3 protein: CASSSTGNSYNEQFF

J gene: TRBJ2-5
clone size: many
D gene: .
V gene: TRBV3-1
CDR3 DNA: TGTGCCAGCAGCCAAGATGGGTGGACCCAGTACTTC
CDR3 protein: CASSQDGWTQYF

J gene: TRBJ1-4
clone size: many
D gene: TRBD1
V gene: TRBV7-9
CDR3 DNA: TGTGCCAGCAGCTTACAGGGGGCAAGGGATGAAAAACTGTTTTTT
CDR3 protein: CASSLQGARDEKLFF

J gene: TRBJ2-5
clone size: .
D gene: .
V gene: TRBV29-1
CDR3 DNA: TGCAGCGTTGAACATAGCGAACTCCAAGAGACCCAGTACTTC
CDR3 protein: CSVEHSELQETQYF

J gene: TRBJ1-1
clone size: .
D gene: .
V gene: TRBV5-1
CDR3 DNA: TGCGCCAGCAGCCTGGGAGCGGACCTCGGTGAAGCTTTCTTT
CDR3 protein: CASSLGADLGEAFF

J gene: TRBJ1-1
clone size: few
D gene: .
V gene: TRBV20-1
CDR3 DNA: TGCAGTGCTAGAGATCACAGGGCCACTGAAGCTTTCTTT
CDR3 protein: CSARDHRATEAFF

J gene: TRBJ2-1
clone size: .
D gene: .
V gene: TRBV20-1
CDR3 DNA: TGCAGTGCTAGGCGGAGCTCCTACAATGAGCAGTTCTTC
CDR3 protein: CSARRSSYNEQFF

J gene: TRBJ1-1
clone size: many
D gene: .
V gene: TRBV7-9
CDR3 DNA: TGTGCCAGCAGCCAGGGGCGGGCGACATATGAAGCTTTCTTT
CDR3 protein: CASSQGRATYEAFF

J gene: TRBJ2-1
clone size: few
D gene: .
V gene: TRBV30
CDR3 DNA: TGTGCCTCCAGTCGGGCCGGATCCTACAATGAGCAGTTCTTC
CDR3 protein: CASSRAGSYNEQFF

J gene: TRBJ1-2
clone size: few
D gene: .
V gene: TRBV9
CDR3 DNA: TGTGCCAGCAGCTCGGGATTCGTCCGCTACACCTTC
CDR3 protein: CASSSGFVRYTF

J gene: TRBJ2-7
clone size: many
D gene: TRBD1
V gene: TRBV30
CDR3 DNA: TGTGCCTGGAGTTATTCTGGGACAGGGGTTTACGAGCAGTACTTC
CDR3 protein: CAWSYSGTGVYEQYF

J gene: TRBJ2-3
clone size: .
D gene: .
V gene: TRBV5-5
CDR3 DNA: TGTGCCAGCCGCCTAAGCGGGACACGCACAGATACGCAGTATTTT
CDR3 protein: CASRLSGTRTDTQYF

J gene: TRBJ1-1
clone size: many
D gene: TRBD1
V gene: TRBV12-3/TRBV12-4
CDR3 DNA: TGTGCCAGCAGAACCGACAGGGAACTTGAAGCTTTCTTT
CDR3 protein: CASRTDRELEAFF

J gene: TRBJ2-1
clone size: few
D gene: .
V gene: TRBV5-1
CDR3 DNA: TGCGCCAGCAGCCCCCATTGGGTTCGCAATGAGCAGTTCTTC
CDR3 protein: CASSPHWVRNEQFF

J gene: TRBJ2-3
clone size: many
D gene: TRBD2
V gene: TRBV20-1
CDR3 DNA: TGCAGTGCCCTAGGCCGGCAGGGCGGGAGGGCCAGGGGCACAGATACGCAGTATTTT
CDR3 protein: CSALGRQGGRARGTDTQYF

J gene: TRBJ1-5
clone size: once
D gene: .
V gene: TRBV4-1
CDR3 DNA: TGCGCCAGCAGCCAAGTCAGGGGTGGGAATCAGCCCCAGCATTTT
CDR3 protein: CASSQVRGGNQPQHF

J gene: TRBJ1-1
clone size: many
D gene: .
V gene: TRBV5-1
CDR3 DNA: TGCGCCAGCAGCTTCGCAGGGGCGAACACTGAAGCTTTCTTT
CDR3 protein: CASSFAGANTEAFF

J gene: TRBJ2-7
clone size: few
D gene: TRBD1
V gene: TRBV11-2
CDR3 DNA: TGTGCCAGCAGCTTAGAGGGACAGGGGTTCTACGAGCAGTACTTC
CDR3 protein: CASSLEGQGFYEQYF